One and the same sample provided the 24 T cell receptor beta chains below, sequenced in a study of cytomegalovirus exposure and HLA in healthy donors. TCRdb's table, derived via immunoSEQ multiplex PCR, lists solely in-frame clones and lacks some. In the table there are 150,000 to 200,000 clones, 86% of which are singletons. Sequencing used PBMCs. All receptors come from a woman aged 30 to 39 in good health and CMV-seronegative.

V and J are TRBV6-6 and TRBJ1-5; 7 nucleotides match TRBD1. With V trimmed by 6 bases and J by 6 bases, 11 bases remained unmatched. CDR1 MNHNY and CDR2 SVGAGI come from the germline V gene (reference sequence). The CDR3 consists of 15 residues. The CDR3 loop is CASRDPTGTRQPQHF. The CDR3 DNA reads TGTGCCAGCAGGGACCCGACAGGGACGCGTCAGCCCCAGCATTTT.

The chain is built from TRBV27 and TRBJ2-7; D possibly corresponds to TRBD2 (6 bases). This CDR3 is built from 14 residues. In germline, CDR1 is MNHEY, CDR2 SMNVEV (reference sequence). The V gene lost 6 bases and the J gene lost 5 bases, with 17 bases spanning the gap. CDR3 residues: CASSSRRGGNEQYF. CDR3 in DNA: TGTGCCAGCAGCTCGAGGAGGGGTGGGAACGAGCAGTACTTC.

This rearrangement joins TRBV28 to TRBJ2-1; D remains ambiguous. V lost 3 bases and J lost 7, with 16 bases in between. This CDR3 spans 15 amino acids. The V gene's germline CDR1 is MDHEN and CDR2 SYDVKM. CDR3 nucleotide sequence: TGTGCCAGCAGTTTGTGGCTTTCTGGTACGAATGAGCAGTTCTTC. It is translated as CASSLWLSGTNEQFF.

The gene calls are TRBV27 and TRBJ2-7; D is possibly TRBD1 or TRBD2 (5 bases each). CDR3 length: 14 amino acids. Germline values: CDR1 MNHEY, CDR2 SMNVEV (reference sequence). Between the trimmed V and J ends, which lost 4 bases and 2 bases, there was a span of 12 bases. The CDR3 bases are TGTGCCAGCAGTTCTTCCGGGACGCCCTACGAGCAGTACTTC. Encoded protein: CASSSSGTPYEQYF.

The gene calls are TRBV9 and TRBJ2-5; D possibly corresponds to TRBD2 (6 bases). This CDR3 has 14 residues. Per the germline V gene, CDR1 is SGDLS and CDR2 is YYNGEE. V was trimmed by 3 bases and J by 6 bases, leaving 15 bases between them. The CDR3 loop reads CASSGGTPGQTQYF. CDR3 coding DNA: TGTGCCAGCAGCGGCGGGACCCCAGGGCAGACCCAGTACTTC.

The chain combines TRBV19 with TRBJ2-3, with D unresolved. V lost 5 bases to trimming and J lost 6 bases, with 21 bases between them. Looked up from germline, CDR1 is LNHDA and CDR2 is SQIVND (reference sequence). This CDR3 is built from 16 residues. This CDR3 reads CASSYSAVGPSDTQYF. CDR3 DNA sequence: TGTGCCAGTAGTTATTCGGCGGTTGGACCTTCGGATACGCAGTATTTT.

This chain links TRBV11-3 with TRBJ2-5, with 7 positions matching TRBD1. The CDR3 is 17 residues long. Trimming took 5 bases from V and 2 from J; bases not matched to a gene: 14. The germline CDR1 and CDR2 sequences are SGHNT and YENEEA. The CDR3 region has the DNA TGTGCCAGCAGCCCAGGTTGGGTGGGCAGGGGGCAAGAGACCCAGTACTTC. It is translated as CASSPGWVGRGQETQYF. The whole variable domain, remainder taken from reference TRBV11-3 and TRBJ2-5, is EAGVVQSPRYKIIEKKQPVAFWCNPISGHNTLYWYLQNLGQGPELLIRYENEEAVDDSQLPKDRFSAERLKGVDSTLKIQPAELGDSAVYLCASSPGWVGRGQETQYFGPGTRLLVL.

There are a few counts of this clone. V is TRBV6-6 and J is TRBJ2-1, with no clear D. V lost 4 bases and J 6 bases, leaving 16 bases between the germline ends. The CDR3 totals 15 residues. Looked up from germline, CDR1 is MNHNY and CDR2 is SVGAGI (reference sequence). CDR3 sequence (DNA): TGTGCCAGCAGTTTAACATCCGTAGGAGCCAATGAGCAGTTCTTC. Translated, it gives CASSLTSVGANEQFF.

This clone was detected only once. The V gene is TRBV2, the J gene TRBJ1-2; D ambiguous. The CDR3 sequence is 15 residues long. V dropped 8 bases and J dropped 6 bases, with 22 bases sitting between them. Germline CDR1 SNHLY, CDR2 FYNNEI. CDR3 in amino acids: CASRDLANPKNGYTF. The CDR3 DNA sequence: TGTGCCAGCCGCGACCTGGCGAATCCTAAGAATGGCTACACCTTC.

The genes are TRBV28 and TRBJ1-5, with 9 bases identical to TRBD1. Trimming cost V 5 bases and J 1 base; bases outside gene matches: 6. Germline V lookup: CDR1 MDHEN, CDR2 SYDVKM. The CDR3 covers 16 residues. The DNA for the CDR3 is TGTGCCAGCAGTCCTCAGGGACAGGGCAGCAATCAGCCCCAGCATTTT. As protein: CASSPQGQGSNQPQHF. The variable domain in full, with the rest retrieved from reference TRBV28 and TRBJ1-5, is DVKVTQSSRYLVKRTGEKVFLECVQDMDHENMFWYRQDPGLGLRLIYFSYDVKMKEKGDIPEGYSVSREKKERFSLILESASTNQTSMYLCASSPQGQGSNQPQHFGDGTRLSIL.

The table lists this clone with a count of one. This CDR3 reads CASSQEVGGRSGYTF. Here the CDR3 DNA reads TGCGCCAGCAGCCAAGAAGTGGGGGGTCGCAGTGGCTACACCTTC. The chain is built from TRBV4-1 and TRBJ1-2, with D perhaps matching TRBD1 (5 bases). The CDR3 is 15 residues long. V lost 0 bases, J lost 7 bases, and 15 bases lay in between. In germline, CDR1 is MGHRA, CDR2 YSYEKL.

The chain is built from TRBV7-2 and TRBJ2-7, with D possibly TRBD1 on 5 matching bases. The CDR3 length is 15 residues. In germline, CDR1 is SGHTA, CDR2 FQGNSA. V lost 1 base and J lost 1, with 11 bases in between. The CDR3 here is CASSLDRTRSYEQYF. The CDR3 DNA sequence: TGTGCCAGCAGCTTAGACAGGACAAGATCCTACGAGCAGTACTTC.

This clone was seen at least ten times. The genes are TRBV5-1 and TRBJ1-2; no reliable D call. Germline V gene lookup returns CDR1 SGHRS and CDR2 YFSETQ. The V and J ends lost 0 bases and 5 bases respectively, with 14 bases between them. This CDR3 has 15 amino acids. The CDR3 is CASSLVGRADYGYTF. The CDR3 bases are TGCGCCAGCAGCTTGGTTGGGAGAGCCGATTATGGCTACACCTTC.

This chain joins TRBV30 and TRBJ1-2; 10 bases agree with TRBD1. The CDR3 sequence is 14 residues long. Germline V gene sequence: CDR1 GTSNPN, CDR2 SVGIG (reference sequence). Trimming took 2 bases from V and 7 from J; bases not matched to a gene: 7. The CDR3 region is CAWSRSGTGVGYTF. The CDR3 region has the DNA TGTGCCTGGAGTAGATCCGGGACAGGGGTTGGCTACACCTTC.

The chain links TRBV5-1 to TRBJ2-1; D uncertain. Germline V gives CDR1 SGHRS, CDR2 YFSETQ. The CDR3 runs 13 residues. Deletions cut 0 bases from V and 9 bases from J, with 10 bases between. DNA of the CDR3: TGCGCCAGCAGCTTGGGTATGACTCCTGAGCAGTTCTTC. Residues: CASSLGMTPEQFF.

The chain combines TRBV28 with TRBJ1-2; D gene ambiguous. The CDR3 extends over 11 amino acids. The V end was cut by 6 bases, the J end by 7 bases, with 9 bases between. Germline assignment: CDR1 MDHEN and CDR2 SYDVKM. CDR3 sequence: CASRRFRGYTF. The CDR3 nucleotides read TGTGCCAGCAGGAGATTCCGTGGCTACACCTTC.

The chain is built from TRBV5-1 and TRBJ1-1, with 8 nucleotides matching TRBD1. CDR1 and CDR2 (germline): SGHRS, YFSETQ. V lost 3 bases, J lost 0 bases, and 10 bases stayed unmatched. The CDR3 is 17 residues long. CDR3 DNA: TGCGCCAGCAGCTATGGACAGGGAAGAGGGATGAACACTGAAGCTTTCTTT. This sequence encodes CASSYGQGRGMNTEAFF. The full variable domain, completed using reference TRBV5-1 and TRBJ1-1, is KAGVTQTPRYLIKTRGQQVTLSCSPISGHRSVSWYQQTPGQGLQFLFEYFSETQRNKGNFPGRFSGRQFSNSRSEMNVSTLELGDSALYLCASSYGQGRGMNTEAFFGQGTRLTVV.

The chain recombines TRBV6-5 with TRBJ2-4; 9 bases match TRBD1. After removal of 10 bases from V and 5 bases from J, the junction contained 12 bases not matched to a gene. CDR3 length equals 15 residues. Germline lookup yields CDR1 MNHEY and CDR2 SVGAGI. CDR3: CATKPLGQGENIQYF. CDR3 nucleotides: TGTGCCACCAAACCCTTGGGACAGGGAGAAAACATTCAGTACTTC.

Regarding this clone: Other DNA sequences in this specimen translate into the identical CDR3. The CDR3 here is CASSLLGYGYTF. The CDR3 DNA is TGTGCCAGCAGCTTATTAGGGTATGGCTACACCTTC. V is TRBV7-9 and J is TRBJ1-2; D unresolved. The length of the CDR3 is 12 residues. Germline CDR1 SEHNR, CDR2 FQNEAQ (reference sequence). Deletions cut 2 bases from V and 5 bases from J, with 6 bases between. The variable domain in full, completed from reference TRBV7-9 and TRBJ1-2, reads DTGVSQNPRHKITKRGQNVTFRCDPISEHNRLYWYRQTLGQGPEFLTYFQNEAQLEKSRLLSDRFSAERPKGSFSTLEIQRTEQGDSAMYLCASSLLGYGYTFGSGTRLTVV.

The chain couples TRBV18 to TRBJ1-1; possible D gene TRBD1, 6 bases. CDR1 is KGHSH, CDR2 LQKENI, per germline. V was trimmed by 6 bases and J by 4 bases, leaving 12 bases between them. This CDR3 comprises 13 residues. CDR3 coding DNA: TGTGCCAGCTCTCTCACAGGGCCCACTGAAGCTTTCTTT. It is translated as CASSLTGPTEAFF.

The chain combines TRBV15 with TRBJ1-1; D is perhaps TRBD1 (6 bases). The V gene's germline CDR1 is LNHNV and CDR2 YYDKDF (reference sequence). The CDR3 is made up of 15 amino acids. Between the trimmed V and J ends, which lost 0 bases and 1 base, there was a span of 9 bases. The CDR3 DNA sequence: TGTGCCACCAGCAGAGATAAGGGGGGGAACACTGAAGCTTTCTTT. Translated: CATSRDKGGNTEAFF.

The V gene is TRBV13, the J gene TRBJ2-6; D possibly corresponds to TRBD1 (6 bases). CDR3 length equals 16 residues. Trimming cost V 5 bases and J 0 bases, with 11 bases left between them. CDR1 and CDR2 from the germline V gene are PRHDT and FYEKMQ (reference sequence). This CDR3 reads CASSHPRGSGANVLTF. The CDR3 coding sequence is TGTGCCAGCAGCCATCCCAGGGGCTCTGGGGCCAACGTCCTGACTTTC.

The chain uses TRBV9 and TRBJ2-7; TRBD2 aligns across 11 bases. This CDR3 is built from 15 residues. Germline lookup yields CDR1 SGDLS and CDR2 YYNGEE. V gave up 4 bases and J gave up 3 bases; unmatched junction bases: 6. This CDR3 reads CASSPGTSGVYEQYF. Here the CDR3 DNA reads TGTGCCAGCAGCCCAGGGACTAGCGGAGTCTACGAGCAGTACTTC.

V is TRBV5-1 and J is TRBJ1-5; no definite D call. In germline, CDR1 is SGHRS, CDR2 YFSETQ. V dropped 0 bases and J dropped 1 base, with 11 bases sitting between them. This CDR3 contains 16 residues. CDR3 sequence reads: CASSLGSAGSNQPQHF. DNA of the CDR3: TGCGCCAGCAGCTTGGGATCGGCGGGGAGCAATCAGCCCCAGCATTTT.